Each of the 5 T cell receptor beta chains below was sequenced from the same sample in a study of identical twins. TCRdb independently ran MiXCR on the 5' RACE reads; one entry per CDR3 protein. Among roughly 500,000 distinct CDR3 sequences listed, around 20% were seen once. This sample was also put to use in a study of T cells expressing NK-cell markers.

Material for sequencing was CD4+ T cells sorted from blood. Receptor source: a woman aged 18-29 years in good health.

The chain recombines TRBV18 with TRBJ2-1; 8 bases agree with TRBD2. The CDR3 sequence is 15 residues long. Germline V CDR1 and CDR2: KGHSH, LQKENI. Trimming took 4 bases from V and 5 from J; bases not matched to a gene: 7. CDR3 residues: CASSLGLATNNEQFF. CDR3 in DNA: TGTGCCAGCTCACTCGGACTAGCCACAAACAATGAGCAGTTCTTC.

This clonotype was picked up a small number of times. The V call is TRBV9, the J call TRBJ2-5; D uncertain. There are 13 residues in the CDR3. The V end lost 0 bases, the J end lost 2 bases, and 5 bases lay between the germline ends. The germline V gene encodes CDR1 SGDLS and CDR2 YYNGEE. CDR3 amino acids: CASSVGEQETQYF. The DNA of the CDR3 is TGTGCCAGCAGCGTAGGGGAACAAGAGACCCAGTACTTC.

The chain's CDR3 is CASSYLAGGSEQFF. The CDR3 bases are TGTGCCAGCAGTTATCTAGCGGGAGGCTCTGAGCAGTTCTTC. This sequence joins TRBV6-2 or TRBV6-3 and TRBJ2-1; 11 bases align to TRBD2. The V gene's germline CDR1 is MNHEY and CDR2 SVGEGT. CDR3 size: 14 residues. The V and J ends lost 3 bases and 9 bases, in that order; junction bases with no gene match: 4.

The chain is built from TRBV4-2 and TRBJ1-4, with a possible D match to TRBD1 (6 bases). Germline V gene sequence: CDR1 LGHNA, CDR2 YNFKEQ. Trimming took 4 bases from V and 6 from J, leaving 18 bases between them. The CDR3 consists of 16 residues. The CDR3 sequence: CASSPRGRPGDEKLFF. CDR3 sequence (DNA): TGTGCCAGCAGCCCCCGGGGAAGGCCAGGGGATGAAAAACTGTTTTTT.

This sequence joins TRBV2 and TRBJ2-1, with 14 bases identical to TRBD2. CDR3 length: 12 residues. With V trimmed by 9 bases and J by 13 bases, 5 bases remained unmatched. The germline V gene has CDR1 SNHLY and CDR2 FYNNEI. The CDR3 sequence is CARATSGREQFF. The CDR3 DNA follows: TGTGCCAGGGCGACTAGCGGGAGGGAACAGTTCTTC. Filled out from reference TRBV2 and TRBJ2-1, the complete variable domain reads EPEVTQTPSHQVTQMGQEVILRCVPISNHLYFYWYRQILGQKVEFLVSFYNNEISEKSEIFDDQFSVERPDGSNFTLKIRSTKLEDSAMYFCARATSGREQFFGPGTRLTVL.